The source of this TCR beta chain is a study of T cell responses to AZD1222 COVID-19 vaccine. Points on this clone: Its cognate antigen is unknown.

Overall study results and limits: Recipients of AZD1222 seropositive at baseline numbered only 6 or 7.

Produced via immunoSEQ multiplex PCR; TCRdb's table is partial and in-frame only. The table has around 140,000 clones, more than 90% seen once; the top ten hold 1.6%. Trimming took off 4 bases at V and 5 bases at J, with 20 bases between the two ends. Germline assignment: CDR1 SGHNT and CDR2 YENEEA. There are 16 residues in the CDR3. The V call is TRBV11-3, the J call TRBJ2-5; D is undetermined. The specimen comprised peripheral blood, sampled on day 0 of AZD1222 vaccination. This TCR derives from an adult in good health. This CDR3 is CASSSGPAPAPETQYF. The CDR3 DNA reads as TGTGCCAGCAGCTCCGGACCTGCTCCCGCTCCCGAGACCCAGTACTTC.